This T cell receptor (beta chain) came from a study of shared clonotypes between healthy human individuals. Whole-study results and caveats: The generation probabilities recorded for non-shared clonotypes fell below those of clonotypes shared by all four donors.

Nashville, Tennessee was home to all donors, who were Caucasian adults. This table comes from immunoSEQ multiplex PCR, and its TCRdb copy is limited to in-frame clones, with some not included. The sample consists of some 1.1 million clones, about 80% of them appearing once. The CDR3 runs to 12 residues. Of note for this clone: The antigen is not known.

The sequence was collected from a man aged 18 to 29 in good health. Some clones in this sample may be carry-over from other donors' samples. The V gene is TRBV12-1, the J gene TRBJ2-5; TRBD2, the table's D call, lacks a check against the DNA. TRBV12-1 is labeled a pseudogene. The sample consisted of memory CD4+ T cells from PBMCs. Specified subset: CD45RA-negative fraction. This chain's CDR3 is CASSPHRETQYF. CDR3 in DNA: TGTGCCAGCAGCCCCCATCGGGAGACCCAGTACTTC.